This TCR beta chain was obtained from a study of OX40 agonist ivuxolimab in advanced cancers. About the full investigation: Ivuxolimab, which targeted the costimulatory receptor OX40 (CD134), was an agonistic, fully human IgG2 monoclonal antibody. Intravenous ivuxolimab was administered to patients every 2 weeks at six dose levels: 0.01, 0.1, 0.3, 1.5, 3 and 10 mg/kg. Of the 50 or so patients in dose escalation, about 20 had hepatocellular carcinoma, around 15 had melanoma, 9 had renal cell carcinoma and 9 had head and neck cancer. A male proportion of roughly 80% and a mean age of roughly 58 years, ranging from about 23 to 90, were recorded for the dose-escalation cohort. Patients were allowed to have had prior anti-PD-1, anti-PD-L1 or anti-CTLA-4 therapy, and around 40% of the dose-escalation patients had previously received checkpoint inhibitors. Partial responses were achieved by three dose-escalation patients, of whom one had hepatocellular carcinoma and two had cutaneous melanoma. The point of sequencing TCRbeta in the periphery was to test whether ivuxolimab changed TCR sequence diversity and drove clonal T-cell expansion. The paper covers the monotherapy dose-escalation part of the phase I ivuxolimab trial, which included N = 52 patients. What the authors observed across the whole study: Partial responders in the 0.1-3.0 mg/kg groups had among the lowest normalized peripheral clonal expansion, especially among CD8+ T cells. Low levels of normalized T-cell clonal expansion were also seen in some patients who did not respond. After ivuxolimab, more expanded clones were found on average in CD8+ T cells than in CD4+ T cells. At doses from 0.1 to 3.0 mg/kg, clonal expansion was seen in both CD4+ and CD8+ blood T cells between baseline and week 6. The antigen specificity of the clonally expanded peripheral T cells was not determined.

Turning to this clone: It lacks a known antigen. Per-base qualities were not stored, and no clone one base away is much larger.

V has 7 bases trimmed and J has 5 bases trimmed; junction bases matching no gene number 7. CDR1 and CDR2 were assigned from the germline V gene as MNHNS and SASEGT. The CDR3 holds 14 amino acids from the cysteine to the phenylalanine. The DNA shown is the 42-base CDR3, in frame from base 1. The trial excluded patients who had a history of autoimmune disease or who were on systemic immunosuppression. Peripheral blood for TCR sequencing was drawn from every dose cohort at baseline, at cycle 4 day 1 and at cycle 7 day 1. The samples were taken from a phase I, first-in-human, multicenter, open-label dose-escalation trial of ivuxolimab. Adults with locally advanced or metastatic melanoma, renal cell carcinoma, hepatocellular carcinoma or head and neck squamous cell carcinoma were enrolled in the trial. Before TCR sequencing, CD4+ and CD8+ T cells were separately sorted from peripheral blood. Genomic DNA was extracted from sorted cells for sequencing of the TCRbeta CDR3 region. The immunoSEQ Assay was used to sequence the TCRbeta CDR3 regions. Sourced from immuneACCESS, this table was stored by TCRdb with only in-frame sequences that have V and J called. A share of the clones is absent; for the studies checked, an unresolved V gene accounts for under half, and the remainder has no known explanation. The sample table shows fewer than 85,000 clones, and approximately 91% are seen once. The ten top clones hold 0.65% to 0.9% of the sample.

Here the chain combines TRBV6-1 and TRBJ2-7, and TRBD2 aligns with 11 junction nucleotides. Sequenced material: CD4+ or CD8+ T cells sorted from blood, taken in a trial of the OX40 agonist ivuxolimab. The source is an adult with an advanced solid tumor such as melanoma, head and neck, liver or kidney cancer. The CDR3 reads CASTVTSGNHEQYF. In nucleotide form, the sequence is TGTGCCAGCACCGTGACTAGCGGGAACCACGAGCAGTACTTC.